The T cell receptor (beta chain) described here comes from a study of naive and memory T cell subsets. Study results and caveats: Each distinct alpha or beta sequence counts as one clonotype. Especially in CD8 cells, naive repertoires contained a few larger clonotypes, possibly CD45RA-re-expressing memory cells.

Note on this clonotype: Its antigen is undetermined.

Both TRBC1 and TRBC2 were covered by a beta constant-region primer of two equimolar oligonucleotides. Nested alpha and beta constant-region primers with the SP2 primer drove four PCR rounds on ligated cDNA. TCRdb re-derived calls from the UMI-ligation and nested PCR reads in MiXCR, one entry per CDR3 protein. The table has about 100,000 distinct CDR3 sequences, around 13% seen once. V shed 5 bases and J 5 bases; nucleotides not matched to a gene: 6. CDR1 and CDR2 from the germline V gene are SGHVS and FNYEAQ. The CDR3 runs to 14 residues. Alpha and beta libraries were amplified separately from the second PCR onward. Cells stained for CD3, CD4, CD8, CD45RA and CD27 were sorted into four subsets.

This sequence joins TRBV7-6 and TRBJ2-4; TRBD1 agrees at 7 bases. The sequence was collected from a human donor in good health. Sequenced sample: naive CD8+ T cells from blood. CDR3 protein: CASSPRDRENIQYF. In nucleotides, the CDR3 is TGTGCCAGCAGCCCCCGGGACAGAGAAAACATTCAGTACTTC. The full variable domain, rest sourced from reference TRBV7-6 and TRBJ2-4, is GAGVSQSPRYKVTKRGQDVALRCDPISGHVSLYWYRQALGQGPEFLTYFNYEAQQDKSGLPNDRFSAERPEGSISTLTIQRTEQRDSAMYRCASSPRDRENIQYFGAGTRLSVL.